A selection of T cell receptor beta chains follows, all from one sample in a study of T cell responses to AZD1222 COVID-19 vaccine. Only in-frame clones appear in the TCRdb table, and some are missing; sequencing was by immunoSEQ multiplex PCR. Of over 150,000 clones in the sample, about 85% were seen once. Sample: peripheral blood, taken on day 0 of AZD1222 vaccination. The receptor source for this set is an adult in good health. Each CDR3 is given with its conserved first and last residue. A D gene is named only where the DNA matches it firmly. Size is stated for part of the rows, as once, few or many counts, or as a class when the clone is expanded.

j_call v_call clone_size d_call cdr3_aa cdr3_nt
TRBJ2-5 TRBV5-1 once NA CASSPSNSGTQYF TGCGCCAGCAGCCCTAGCAATTCTGGGACCCAGTACTTC
TRBJ2-2 TRBV30 medium-sized TRBD2 CAWSVGPGGLAHRGAGELFF TGTGCCTGGAGTGTTGGACCCGGGGGACTAGCTCATAGGGGTGCCGGGGAGCTGTTTTTT
TRBJ2-7 TRBV5-1 NA NA CASQRADGGYEQYF TGCGCCAGCCAACGTGCAGATGGGGGCTACGAGCAGTACTTC
TRBJ1-5 TRBV18 once NA CASSPRVTDSNQPQHF TGTGCCAGCTCACCACGGGTGACGGATAGCAATCAGCCCCAGCATTTT
TRBJ2-7 TRBV2 NA TRBD2 CASSPTGLAGPSGYEQYF TGTGCCAGCAGCCCGACGGGCCTAGCGGGACCCTCTGGCTACGAGCAGTACTTC
TRBJ2-2 TRBV18 once NA CASSPPEGLGTGELFF TGTGCCAGCTCACCACCAGAGGGCCTGGGCACCGGGGAGCTGTTTTTT
TRBJ2-7 TRBV2 once NA CASTVRGLASYEQYF TGTGCCAGCACCGTGCGGGGGCTGGCCTCCTACGAGCAGTACTTC
TRBJ2-5 TRBV2 NA TRBD2 CASRRTSGRVKETQYF TGTGCCAGCAGGAGGACTAGCGGGAGAGTAAAAGAGACCCAGTACTTC
TRBJ2-5 TRBV9 NA NA CASSYGTRETQYF TGTGCCAGCAGCTACGGGACTCGGGAGACCCAGTACTTC
TRBJ2-2 TRBV6-6 NA TRBD2 CASSFRAGANTGELFF TGTGCCAGCAGTTTCAGGGCGGGAGCCAACACCGGGGAGCTGTTTTTT
TRBJ2-7 TRBV5-4 NA TRBD1 CASSLRTGVHEQYF TGTGCCAGCAGCTTACGTACAGGGGTCCACGAGCAGTACTTC
TRBJ2-7 TRBV7-2 NA TRBD2 CASSPGTSGAYEQYF TGTGCCAGCAGCCCCGGGACTAGCGGAGCCTACGAGCAGTACTTC
TRBJ2-1 TRBV19 NA TRBD2 CASTNPGGRARNEQFF TGTGCCAGTACCAACCCGGGTGGGAGGGCTCGGAATGAGCAGTTCTTC
TRBJ1-2 TRBV28 NA TRBD1 CASSLAGGLYGYTF TGTGCCAGCAGTTTGGCAGGGGGCCTCTATGGCTACACCTTC
TRBJ2-3 TRBV7-9 NA NA CASSYLATHTDTQYF TGTGCCAGCAGTTACTTAGCGACCCACACAGATACGCAGTATTTT
TRBJ1-5 TRBV28 NA NA CASSHPLGVLSNQPQHF TGTGCCAGCAGTCACCCTTTGGGGGTGTTGAGCAATCAGCCCCAGCATTTT
TRBJ1-1 TRBV4-1 NA NA CASSQVWDAKNTEAFF TGCGCCAGCAGCCAAGTTTGGGACGCAAAAAACACTGAAGCTTTCTTT
TRBJ2-1 TRBV7-8 NA TRBD2 CASSPGLDRLDEQFF TGTGCCAGCAGCCCCGGACTAGATCGCTTGGATGAGCAGTTCTTC
TRBJ1-6 TRBV6-6 NA TRBD1 CASRGQGNSPLHF TGTGCCAGCCGGGGACAGGGGAATTCACCCCTCCACTTT
TRBJ2-1 TRBV5-1 once TRBD2 CASTFRTSGSPNEQFF TGCGCCAGCACTTTTCGGACTAGCGGGAGCCCCAATGAGCAGTTCTTC
TRBJ2-1 TRBV5-1 NA TRBD2 CASSLGLAGGSTDEQFF TGCGCCAGCAGCTTGGGGCTAGCGGGAGGGAGTACGGATGAGCAGTTCTTC
TRBJ2-3 TRBV25-1 NA TRBD2 CASSESRLAATDTQYF TGTGCCAGCAGTGAATCTAGACTAGCGGCTACAGATACGCAGTATTTT
TRBJ1-2 TRBV6-1 NA TRBD1 CASSQGQGLTGYTF TGTGCCAGCAGTCAGGGACAGGGGTTAACTGGCTACACCTTC
TRBJ1-5 TRBV18 NA NA CASSPQGWNQPQHF TGTGCCAGCTCACCACAGGGGTGGAATCAGCCCCAGCATTTT
TRBJ2-7 TRBV30 NA NA CAGEGDFPSYEQYF TGTGCCGGTGAGGGGGACTTCCCCTCCTACGAGCAGTACTTC
TRBJ1-4 TRBV30 NA NA CAWRRQATNEKLFF TGTGCCTGGAGGCGACAGGCAACTAATGAAAAACTGTTTTTT
TRBJ1-1 TRBV5-1 NA TRBD1 CASYRGSGMNTEAFF TGCGCCAGCTACAGGGGAAGTGGGATGAACACTGAAGCTTTCTTT
TRBJ2-1 TRBV27 NA NA CASSSQGRDIGFF TGTGCCAGCAGTTCCCAAGGTCGGGACATCGGGTTCTTC
TRBJ2-1 TRBV3-1/TRBV3-2 once TRBD2 CASSSTSLAGVQFF TGTGCCAGCAGCTCGACATCACTAGCGGGAGTACAGTTCTTC
TRBJ2-5 TRBV25-1 NA TRBD1 CASSVAGGRETQYF TGTGCCAGCAGTGTAGCAGGGGGCCGGGAGACCCAGTACTTC
TRBJ2-7 TRBV7-2 NA TRBD1 CASSRTYQGAKDEQYF TGTGCCAGCAGCAGAACATATCAGGGGGCAAAAGACGAGCAGTACTTC
TRBJ1-1 TRBV5-1 NA NA CASSPWDRLNTEAFF TGCGCCAGCAGCCCGTGGGACCGATTGAACACTGAAGCTTTCTTT
TRBJ2-7 TRBV10-1 NA TRBD1 CAITGAEPYEQYF TGCGCCATTACAGGGGCAGAGCCCTACGAGCAGTACTTC
TRBJ2-3 TRBV5-4 NA NA CASSLAREGTDTQYF TGTGCCAGCAGCTTGGCCAGGGAGGGCACAGATACGCAGTATTTT
TRBJ1-4 TRBV4-1 NA TRBD1 CASSYGQGARVELFF TGCGCCAGCAGCTACGGACAGGGGGCGCGGGTGGAACTGTTTTTT
TRBJ2-1 TRBV5-1 NA TRBD2 CASSFLAGGYSYNEQFF TGCGCCAGCAGCTTCCTAGCGGGAGGTTACTCCTACAATGAGCAGTTCTTC
TRBJ1-4 TRBV7-9 NA TRBD1 CASSSTGTGRQKLFF TGTGCCAGCAGCTCGACCGGGACAGGGAGACAAAAACTGTTTTTT
TRBJ1-2 TRBV27 NA NA CASSPRGDVYTF TGTGCCAGCAGCCCCCGAGGCGACGTCTACACCTTC